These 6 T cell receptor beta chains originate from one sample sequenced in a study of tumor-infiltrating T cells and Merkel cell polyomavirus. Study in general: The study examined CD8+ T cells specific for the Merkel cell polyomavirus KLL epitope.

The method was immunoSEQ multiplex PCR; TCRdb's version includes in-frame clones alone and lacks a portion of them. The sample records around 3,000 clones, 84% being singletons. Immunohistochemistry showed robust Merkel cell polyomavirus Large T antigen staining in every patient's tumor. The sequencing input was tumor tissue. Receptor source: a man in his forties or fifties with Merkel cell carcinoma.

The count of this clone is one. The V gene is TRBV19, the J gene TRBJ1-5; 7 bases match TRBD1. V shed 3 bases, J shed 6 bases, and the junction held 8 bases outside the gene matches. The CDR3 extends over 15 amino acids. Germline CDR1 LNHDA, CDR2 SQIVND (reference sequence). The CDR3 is CASSMGPGGSQPQHF. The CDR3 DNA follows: TGTGCCAGTAGTATGGGCCCAGGGGGAAGTCAGCCCCAGCATTTT.

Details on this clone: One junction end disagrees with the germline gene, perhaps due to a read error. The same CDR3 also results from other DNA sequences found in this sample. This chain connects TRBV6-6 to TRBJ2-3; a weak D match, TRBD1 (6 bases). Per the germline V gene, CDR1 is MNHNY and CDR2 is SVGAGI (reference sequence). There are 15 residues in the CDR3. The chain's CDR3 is CASNSGTPSTDTQYF. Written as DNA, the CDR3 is TGCGCCAGCAATTCCGGGACACCGAGCACAGATACGCAGTATTTT.

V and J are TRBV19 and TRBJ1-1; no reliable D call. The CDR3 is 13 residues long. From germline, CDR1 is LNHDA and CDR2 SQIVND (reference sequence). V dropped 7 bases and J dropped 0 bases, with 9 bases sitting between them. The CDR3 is CASTTQMNTEAFF. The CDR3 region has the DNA TGTGCCAGTACGACACAAATGAACACTGAAGCTTTCTTT.

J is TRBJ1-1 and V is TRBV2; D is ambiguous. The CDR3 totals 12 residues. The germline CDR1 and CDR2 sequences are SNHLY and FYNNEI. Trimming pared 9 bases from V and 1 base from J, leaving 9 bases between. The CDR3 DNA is TGTGCCAGGACATCGGAGAACACTGAAGCTTTCTTT. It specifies CARTSENTEAFF.

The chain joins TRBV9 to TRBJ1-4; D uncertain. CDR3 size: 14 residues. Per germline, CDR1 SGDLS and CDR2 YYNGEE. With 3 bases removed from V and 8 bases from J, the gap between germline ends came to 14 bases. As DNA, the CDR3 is TGTGCCAGCAGCGGCGGGGAGTCTCAGGAAAAACTGTTTTTT. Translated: CASSGGESQEKLFF.

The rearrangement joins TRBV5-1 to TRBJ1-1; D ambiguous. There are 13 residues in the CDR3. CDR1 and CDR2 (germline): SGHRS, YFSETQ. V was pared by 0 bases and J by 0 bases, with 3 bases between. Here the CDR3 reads CASSLVVNTEAFF. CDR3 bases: TGCGCCAGCAGCTTGGTCGTGAACACTGAAGCTTTCTTT.